This T cell receptor beta chain was captured by sequencing in a study of blood T cell repertoires in COVID-19. Sequencing used immunoSEQ multiplex PCR; TCRdb keeps in-frame clones, though not all of them. The data show 280,000 or so clones, around 89% seen once. Categorization into cohorts depended on clinical history that participants reported. From germline, CDR1 is KGHDR and CDR2 SFDVKD. V was cut by 9 bases and J by 5 bases, with 14 bases left in between. The CDR3 spans 13 residues. This clonotype was sampled from a woman aged 18-29 years with acute COVID-19. The sequenced sample consisted of PBMCs or T cells enriched from blood (not recorded which). The chain links TRBV24-1 to TRBJ2-3, with D tentatively TRBD1 (5 bases). The CDR3 region has the DNA TGTGCCACCGCTGACAGATTCGGAGATACGCAGTATTTT. Protein product: CATADRFGDTQYF.